The 8 T cell receptor beta chains listed next were all sequenced from one sample in a study of T cell responses to AZD1222 COVID-19 vaccine. Sequencing was performed with immunoSEQ multiplex PCR; in TCRdb, only in-frame clones are kept and a portion is missing. The sample lists roughly 70,000 clones, about 90% occurring once. Here the sequenced sample was peripheral blood, taken 28 days after the second dose of the MenACWY control vaccine. The receptors here all came from an adult who received the MenACWY meningococcal vaccine as a control.

The sample holds one count of this clone. The J gene is TRBJ1-5, the V gene TRBV2, with D perhaps TRBD1 (5 bases). The germline gives CDR1 SNHLY, CDR2 FYNNEI. CDR3 size: 12 residues. Trimming stripped 6 bases from V and 2 bases from J, with 5 bases between. The CDR3 region is CASRGGNQPQHF. In DNA, the CDR3 is TGTGCCAGCAGGGGGGGCAATCAGCCCCAGCATTTT. Supplemented by reference TRBV2 and TRBJ1-5, the full variable domain reads EPEVTQTPSHQVTQMGQEVILRCVPISNHLYFYWYRQILGQKVEFLVSFYNNEISEKSEIFDDQFSVERPDGSNFTLKIRSTKLEDSAMYFCASRGGNQPQHFGDGTRLSIL.

This clone came up once. The chain uses TRBV28 and TRBJ1-6, with D possibly TRBD1 on 5 matching bases. V was pared by 5 bases and J by 14 bases, with 16 bases between. The CDR3 sequence is 13 residues long. Germline V gene sequence: CDR1 MDHEN, CDR2 SYDVKM. This chain's CDR3 is CASSGGPAKALHF. The CDR3 bases are TGTGCCAGCAGTGGGGGACCTGCCAAGGCCCTCCACTTT. Full variable domain (outside the CDR3, taken from reference TRBV28 and TRBJ1-6): DVKVTQSSRYLVKRTGEKVFLECVQDMDHENMFWYRQDPGLGLRLIYFSYDVKMKEKGDIPEGYSVSREKKERFSLILESASTNQTSMYLCASSGGPAKALHFGNGTRLTVT.

The chain joins TRBV5-3 to TRBJ2-7; 7 nucleotides line up with TRBD2. TRBV5-3 is flagged as an ORF with uncertain function. Trimming cost V 2 bases and J 1 base; bases outside gene matches: 3. There are 14 residues in the CDR3. In DNA form, the CDR3 reads TGTGCCAGAAGCTTCCGGGAGGAATCCTACGAGCAGTACTTC. Its protein is CARSFREESYEQYF.

The CDR3 sequence is CASRQRGNTIYF. CDR3 bases: TGTGCCAGCAGACAGAGGGGAAACACCATATATTTT. The rearrangement uses TRBV12-3 or TRBV12-4 and TRBJ1-3, with unresolved D. The CDR3 has 12 residues. V lost 6 bases, J lost 4 bases, and 7 bases lay in between.

The chain is built from TRBV7-2 and TRBJ2-1; 9 nucleotides match TRBD2. The V gene end was trimmed by 1 base and the J gene end by 6 bases; junction bases not matched to a gene: 1. This CDR3 is 14 amino acids long. The V gene's germline CDR1 is SGHTA and CDR2 FQGNSA. The CDR3 DNA reads TGTGCCAGCAGCTTAGGCGGGAGGGGCAATGAGCAGTTCTTC. It yields the protein CASSLGGRGNEQFF.

The chain recombines TRBV5-6 with TRBJ2-5; 11 bases agree with TRBD2. The V and J ends lost 0 bases and 5 bases, in that order; junction bases with no gene match: 0. The V gene's germline CDR1 is SGHDT and CDR2 YYEEEE. The CDR3 totals 14 residues. CDR3 loop: CASSLGTSGETQYF. CDR3 sequence (DNA): TGTGCCAGCAGCTTGGGGACTAGCGGGGAGACCCAGTACTTC.

The chain is built from TRBV10-2 and TRBJ1-2; a weak D match, TRBD1 (6 bases). Per germline, CDR1 WSHSY and CDR2 SAAADI. V was trimmed by 0 bases and J by 8 bases, leaving 25 bases between them. The CDR3 contains 18 residues. The CDR3 DNA follows: TGCGCCAGCAGTGAGTCCGCCTGGCCAGGGGCAACGCAGAAGGGCTACACCTTC. Translated, it gives CASSESAWPGATQKGYTF.

The V call is TRBV7-2, the J call TRBJ1-1; weak D call: TRBD1 (5 bases). Germline-derived CDR1 and CDR2 are SGHTA and FQGNSA. CDR3 size: 15 residues. The germline V and J ends were trimmed by 0 bases and 6 bases, with 14 bases remaining between them. The CDR3 coding sequence is TGTGCCAGCAGCTTAGCGAAAATTCTGGGGGCTGAAGCTTTCTTT. It encodes CASSLAKILGAEAFF.